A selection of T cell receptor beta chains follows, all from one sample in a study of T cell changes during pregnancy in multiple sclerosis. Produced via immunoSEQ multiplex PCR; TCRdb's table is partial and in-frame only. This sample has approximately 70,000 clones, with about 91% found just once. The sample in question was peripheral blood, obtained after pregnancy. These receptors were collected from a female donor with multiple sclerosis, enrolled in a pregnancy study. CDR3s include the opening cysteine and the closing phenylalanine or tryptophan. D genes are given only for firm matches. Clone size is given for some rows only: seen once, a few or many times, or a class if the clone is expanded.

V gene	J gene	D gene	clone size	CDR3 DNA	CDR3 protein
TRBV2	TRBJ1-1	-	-	TGTGCCAGCAGTGAATTCGAGGGCACTGAAGCTTTCTTT	CASSEFEGTEAFF
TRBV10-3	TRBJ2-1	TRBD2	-	TGTGCCATCAACCAGCGGGAAAACAATGAGCAGTTCTTC	CAINQRENNEQFF
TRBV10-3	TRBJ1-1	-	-	TGTGCCATCAGTGAGCACAGGGTGGACACTGAAGCTTTCTTT	CAISEHRVDTEAFF
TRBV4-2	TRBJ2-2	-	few	TGTGCCAGCAGCCAGACAGTCGCGAACACCGGGGAGCTGTTTTTT	CASSQTVANTGELFF
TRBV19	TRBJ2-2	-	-	TGTGCCAGTAGTATGGCCCACACCGGGGAGCTGTTTTTT	CASSMAHTGELFF
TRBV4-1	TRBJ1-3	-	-	TGCGCCAGCAGCCAAGATCACAGGGATGGAAACACCATATATTTT	CASSQDHRDGNTIYF
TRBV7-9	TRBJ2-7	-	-	TGTGCCAGCAGCTTAGAGGGGCTCTACGAGCAGTACTTC	CASSLEGLYEQYF
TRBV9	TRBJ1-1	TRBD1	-	TGTGCCAGCAGCCAAATACAGGGGAAGGGGAACACTGAAGCTTTCTTT	CASSQIQGKGNTEAFF
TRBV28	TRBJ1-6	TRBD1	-	TGTGCCAGCAGCACGGGACAGGGGTCCTATAATTCACCCCTCCACTTT	CASSTGQGSYNSPLHF
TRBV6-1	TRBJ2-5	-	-	TGTGCCAGCAGGGCCTCTCTTTCGACCCAGTACTTC	CASRASLSTQYF
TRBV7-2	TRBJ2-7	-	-	TGTGCCAGCAGCTTTTTTGGGCTAGCAGGAGACGAGCAGTACTTC	CASSFFGLAGDEQYF
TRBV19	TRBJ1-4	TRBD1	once	TGTGCCAGTAGTATAGGAGGGACAGGGTTTCAAAAACTGTTTTTT	CASSIGGTGFQKLFF
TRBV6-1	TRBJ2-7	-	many	TGTGCCAGCAGTGAAATGGTGGGAGAGGGCTACGAGCAGTACTTC	CASSEMVGEGYEQYF
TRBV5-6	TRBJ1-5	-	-	TGTGCCAGCAGCTTATCAGGGGACGTCAAGCCCCAGCATTTT	CASSLSGDVKPQHF
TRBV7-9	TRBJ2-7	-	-	TGTGCCAGCAGCCCCCCCGAGGAAACCTACGAGCAGTACTTC	CASSPPEETYEQYF
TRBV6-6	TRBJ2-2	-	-	TGTGCCAGCAGCTTCCCCGGGGAGCTGTTTTTT	CASSFPGELFF
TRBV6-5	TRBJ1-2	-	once	TGTGCCAGCAGTTACTCGTCCAGGGATAACTATGGCTACACCTTC	CASSYSSRDNYGYTF
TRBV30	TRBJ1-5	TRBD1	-	TGTGCCTGGGGGACAGGGGGACTCAATCAGCCCCAGCATTTT	CAWGTGGLNQPQHF
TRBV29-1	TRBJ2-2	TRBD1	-	TGCAGCGCTCGGACAGGATGGACCGGGGAGCTGTTTTTT	CSARTGWTGELFF
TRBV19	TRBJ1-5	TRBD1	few	TGTGCCAGTAGTGCCGGGACAGGGCTTAGTCAGCCCCAGCATTTT	CASSAGTGLSQPQHF
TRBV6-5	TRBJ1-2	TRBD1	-	TGTGCCAGCAGTCGCAGGACAGGGGGGGACTATGGCTACACCTTC	CASSRRTGGDYGYTF
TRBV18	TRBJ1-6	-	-	TGTGCCAGCTCACCACCGGGGACTGGCTATAATTCACCCCTCCACTTT	CASSPPGTGYNSPLHF
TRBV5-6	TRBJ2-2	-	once	TGTGCCAGCAGCTTGGGGACGGGACAGAACACCGGGGAGCTGTTTTTT	CASSLGTGQNTGELFF
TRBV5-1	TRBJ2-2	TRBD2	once	TGCGCCAGCAGCTGGGGACTAGTCCCTGACACCGGGGAGCTGTTTTTT	CASSWGLVPDTGELFF
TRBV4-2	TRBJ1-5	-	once	TGTGCCAGCAGCCAGCTGTCGGGGGGTCAGCCCCAGCATTTT	CASSQLSGGQPQHF
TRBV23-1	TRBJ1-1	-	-	TGCGCCAGCAGTCAGGGCAAGAACACTGAAGCTTTCTTT	CASSQGKNTEAFF